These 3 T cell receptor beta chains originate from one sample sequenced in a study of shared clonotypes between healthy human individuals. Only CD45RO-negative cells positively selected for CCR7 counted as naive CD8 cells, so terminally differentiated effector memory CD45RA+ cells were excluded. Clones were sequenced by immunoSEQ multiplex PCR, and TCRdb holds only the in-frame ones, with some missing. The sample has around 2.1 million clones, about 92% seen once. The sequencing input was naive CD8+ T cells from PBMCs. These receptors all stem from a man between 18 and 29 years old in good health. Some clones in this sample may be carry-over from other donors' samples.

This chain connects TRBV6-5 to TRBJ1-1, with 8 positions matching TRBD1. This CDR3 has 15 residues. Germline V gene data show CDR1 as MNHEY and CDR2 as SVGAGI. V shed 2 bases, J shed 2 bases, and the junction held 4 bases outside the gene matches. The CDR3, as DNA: TGTGCCAGCAGTTACATCGGGACAGGAAACACTGAAGCTTTCTTT. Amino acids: CASSYIGTGNTEAFF.

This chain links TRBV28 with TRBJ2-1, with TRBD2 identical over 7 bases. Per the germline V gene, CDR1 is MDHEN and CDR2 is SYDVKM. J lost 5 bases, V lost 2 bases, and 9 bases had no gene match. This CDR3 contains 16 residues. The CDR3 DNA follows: TGTGCCAGCAGTTTACTGGGGGAGGGCTCAGACAATGAGCAGTTCTTC. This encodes CASSLLGEGSDNEQFF. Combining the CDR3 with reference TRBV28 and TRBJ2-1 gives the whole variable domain DVKVTQSSRYLVKRTGEKVFLECVQDMDHENMFWYRQDPGLGLRLIYFSYDVKMKEKGDIPEGYSVSREKKERFSLILESASTNQTSMYLCASSLLGEGSDNEQFFGPGTRLTVL.

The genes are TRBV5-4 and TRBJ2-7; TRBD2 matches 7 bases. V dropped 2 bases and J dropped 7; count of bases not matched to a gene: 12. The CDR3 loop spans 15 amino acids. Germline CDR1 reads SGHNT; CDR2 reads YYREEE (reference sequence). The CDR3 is CASSFAGARMEEQYF. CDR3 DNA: TGTGCCAGCAGCTTCGCGGGAGCACGAATGGAGGAGCAGTACTTC.